The rows below give T cell receptor beta chains drawn from one sample of a study of CD8 T cells in ankylosing spondylitis. Each CDR3 protein gets one entry after TCRdb re-called the 5' RACE reads with MiXCR. The sample records 250,000 to 300,000 distinct CDR3 sequences, around 18% being singletons. Sequenced: blood, either unsorted or a sorted T cell fraction (not recorded which). These receptors came from a male donor with ankylosing spondylitis or in good health (not recorded which). Both conserved end residues are part of each CDR3. Fields, in order: clone size, V gene, CDR3 length, D gene, J gene, CDR3 protein, CDR3 DNA. A D gene is named only where the DNA matches it firmly. Some rows have no size entry. The others give once, few or many, or a class for an expanded clone.

>.|TRBV5-1|15|TRBD1|TRBJ1-5
CASSLFAGGDQPQHF
TGCGCCAGCAGCTTGTTTGCAGGGGGGGATCAGCCCCAGCATTTT
>.|TRBV12-3/TRBV12-4|15|TRBD1|TRBJ1-1
CASALGDRALKGTFF
TGTGCCAGCGCCTTAGGGGACAGGGCATTAAAGGGCACGTTCTTT
>.|TRBV18|16|.|TRBJ2-1
CASSPGMGQRGDEQFF
TGTGCCAGCTCACCAGGGATGGGGCAAAGGGGTGATGAGCAGTTCTTC
>few|TRBV5-1|13|.|TRBJ2-5
CASSFQGFETQYF
TGCGCCAGCAGCTTTCAGGGGTTTGAGACCCAGTACTTC
>few|TRBV29-1|11|.|TRBJ1-2
CSVAESGGYTF
TGCAGCGTTGCAGAATCGGGAGGCTACACCTTC
>few|TRBV20-1|19|TRBD2|TRBJ2-2
CSARDQSSGGRGAAGELFF
TGCAGTGCTAGAGATCAATCAAGTGGGGGGAGGGGAGCGGCCGGGGAGCTGTTTTTT
>many|TRBV12-3/TRBV12-4|14|TRBD2|TRBJ2-3
CANSRTSGSDTQYF
TGTGCCAACAGTCGGACTAGCGGGAGCGATACGCAGTATTTT
>.|TRBV3-1|15|.|TRBJ1-5
CASSPGGGRNQPQHF
TGTGCCAGCAGCCCGGGAGGGGGGAGAAATCAGCCCCAGCATTTT
>few|TRBV12-3/TRBV12-4|13|TRBD1|TRBJ2-5
CASSFRGMETQYF
TGTGCCAGCAGTTTCAGGGGGATGGAGACCCAGTACTTC
>many|TRBV21-1|19|.|TRBJ1-5
CASSNPGPLGAYSNQPQHF
TGTGCCAGCAGCAACCCCGGACCCTTAGGCGCCTATAGCAATCAGCCCCAGCATTTT
>.|TRBV5-1|15|.|TRBJ1-5
CASSLALAVNQPQHF
TGCGCCAGCAGCTTGGCCTTGGCGGTCAATCAGCCCCAGCATTTT
>.|TRBV20-1|14|TRBD1|TRBJ1-4
CSARVRTGNEKLFF
TGCAGTGCTAGAGTTCGGACAGGGAATGAAAAACTGTTTTTT
>few|TRBV20-1|15|TRBD1|TRBJ1-3
CSARGTVSVGNTIYF
TGCAGTGCGAGGGGGACAGTTTCGGTTGGAAACACCATATATTTT
>.|TRBV6-5|14|.|TRBJ1-4
CASSYNGVDEKLFF
TGTGCCAGCAGTTACAATGGAGTAGATGAAAAACTGTTTTTT
>few|TRBV12-3/TRBV12-4|15|.|TRBJ2-3
CASSLGNRQTDTQYF
TGTGCCAGCAGTTTAGGGAATAGACAGACAGATACGCAGTATTTT
>.|TRBV29-1|15|.|TRBJ2-2
CSVGTGTPNTGELFF
TGCAGCGTTGGGACCGGGACACCGAACACCGGGGAGCTGTTTTTT
>.|TRBV12-3/TRBV12-4|15|.|TRBJ1-6
CASSLGDMGNSPLHF
TGTGCCAGCAGTTTGGGGGATATGGGTAATTCACCCCTCCACTTT
>.|TRBV20-1|14|TRBD1|TRBJ2-2
CSAAGTVYTGELFF
TGCAGTGCTGCCGGGACAGTATACACCGGGGAGCTGTTTTTT
>few|TRBV12-3/TRBV12-4|15|TRBD1|TRBJ1-4
CASSFDRGVNEKLFF
TGTGCCAGCAGTTTCGACAGGGGAGTAAATGAAAAACTGTTTTTT
>.|TRBV25-1|14|TRBD1|TRBJ2-5
CASSEDRGKETQYF
TGTGCCAGCAGTGAAGACAGGGGGAAAGAGACCCAGTACTTC
>.|TRBV7-3|16|TRBD1|TRBJ2-1
CASSLNSGGTGYEQFF
TGTGCCAGCAGCTTAAATAGTGGCGGGACAGGCTATGAGCAGTTCTTC
>few|TRBV12-3/TRBV12-4|15|.|TRBJ1-3
CASSFSALSGNTIYF
TGTGCCAGCAGTTTTTCAGCACTCTCTGGAAACACCATATATTTT
>.|TRBV5-6|14|.|TRBJ2-4
CASSRTRDQNTQYF
TGTGCCAGCAGCCGGACCCGTGACCAAAACACTCAGTACTTC
>.|TRBV27|15|.|TRBJ2-1
CASSPLLGSYNEQFF
TGTGCCAGCAGCCCTCTCTTAGGCTCCTACAATGAGCAGTTCTTC
>.|TRBV7-8|15|TRBD1|TRBJ2-5
CASSDGTGRQETQYF
TGTGCCAGCAGCGACGGGACAGGGAGGCAAGAGACCCAGTACTTC
>.|TRBV20-1|13|.|TRBJ2-3
CSARWDSTDTQYF
TGCAGTGCTCGTTGGGACAGCACAGATACGCAGTATTTT